The next 5 T cell receptor delta chains were all read from a single sample in a study of gammadelta T cells in human blood. TCRdb reprocessed the RT-PCR reads using CATT. The table lists around 800 delta-chain clones, approximately 54% of them singletons. The sequencing sample was made of non-Vgamma9Vdelta2 gamma-delta T cells from cord blood. All receptors derive from a newborn.

This clone appeared a few times. The chain is built from TRAV38-2/DV8 and TRDJ1; 9 bases fit TRDD3. J was trimmed by 3 bases and V by 0 bases; bases with no gene match: 12. The germline CDR1 and CDR2 sequences are TSESDYY and QEAYKQQN. There are 18 residues in the CDR3. CDR3 in DNA: TGTGCTTATAGGAGCGCGCCGTCTGGGGGATGGCAGGCCGATAAACTCATCTTT. This gives the protein CAYRSAPSGGWQADKLIF.

This clone is large. The same CDR3 also results from other DNA sequences found in this sample. This chain links TRDV1 with TRDJ2; 13 bases map to TRDD3. Per the germline V gene, CDR1 is TSWWSYY and CDR2 is QGS. Trimming removed 7 bases from V and 0 bases from J; junction bases left unmatched: 26. CDR3 length equals 24 residues. Written as DNA, the CDR3 is TGTGCTCTTGCGAACTCGGCCTTCTCCGAAAGGAGGACTGGGGGATACGCTTTGACAGCACAACTCTTCTTT. It is translated as CALANSAFSERRTGGYALTAQLFF.

Remarks on this clone: A far bigger clonotype differs at one base, so this is likely a read error. This chain connects TRDV1 to TRDJ1, with D tentatively TRDD3 (5 bases). V gave up 6 bases and J gave up 0 bases, with 26 bases separating them. Germline CDR1 and CDR2: TSWWSYY and QGS. The CDR3 loop spans 19 amino acids. The CDR3 DNA sequence: TGTGCTCTTGGAGCCTTTCGTCATCCGCTGGGCGATTACACCGATAAACTCATCTTT. Its translation: CALGAFRHPLGDYTDKLIF.

Comments on this clone: A single base is all that separates this from a far larger clone, so a read error is likely. Distinct nucleotide sequences in the sample also encode this CDR3. The chain carries TRAV29/DV5 and TRDJ1; 13 bases match TRDD3. The CDR3 spans 25 residues. CDR1 is NSMFDY, CDR2 ISSIKDK, per germline. The J segment lost 2 bases and the V segment lost 3 bases, leaving 34 bases of the junction unmatched. The CDR3 region is CAAIRAIKRDSYPYWGIRGTDKLIF. The CDR3 DNA is TGTGCAGCAATTCGGGCTATAAAGAGGGATTCCTACCCTTACTGGGGGATACGCGGGACCGATAAACTCATCTTT.

This clone was seen more than once but under ten times. This may be a read error: a much more frequent sequence differs by one nucleotide. This specimen includes other DNA sequences encoding the same CDR3. The chain recombines TRDV1 with TRDJ1; TRDD3 matches 12 bases. The CDR3 consists of 21 residues. V shed 0 bases, J shed 1 base, and the junction held 15 bases outside the gene matches. In germline, CDR1 is TSWWSYY, CDR2 QGS. CDR3 DNA: TGTGCTCTTGGGGAACTCTGGGCCTACTGGGGGATACTAGGGGGCACCGATAAACTCATCTTT. Translation gives CALGELWAYWGILGGTDKLIF.